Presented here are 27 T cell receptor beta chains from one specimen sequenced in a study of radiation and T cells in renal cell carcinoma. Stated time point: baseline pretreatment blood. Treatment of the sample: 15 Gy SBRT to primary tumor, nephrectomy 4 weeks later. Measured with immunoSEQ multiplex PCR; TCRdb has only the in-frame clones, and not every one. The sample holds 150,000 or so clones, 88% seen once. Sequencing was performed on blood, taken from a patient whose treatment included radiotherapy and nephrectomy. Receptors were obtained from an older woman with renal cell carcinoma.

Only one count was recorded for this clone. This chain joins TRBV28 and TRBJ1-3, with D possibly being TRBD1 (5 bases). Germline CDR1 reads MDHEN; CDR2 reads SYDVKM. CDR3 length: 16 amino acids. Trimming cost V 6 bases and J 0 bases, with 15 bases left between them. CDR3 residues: CASSHPDSYSGNTIYF. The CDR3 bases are TGTGCCAGCAGCCATCCCGACAGTTACTCTGGAAACACCATATATTTT.

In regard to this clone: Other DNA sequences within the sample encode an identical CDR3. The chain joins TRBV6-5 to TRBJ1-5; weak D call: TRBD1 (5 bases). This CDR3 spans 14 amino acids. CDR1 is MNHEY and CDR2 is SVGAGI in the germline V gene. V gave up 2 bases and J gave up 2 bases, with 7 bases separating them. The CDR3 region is CASSYRGGNQPQHF. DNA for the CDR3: TGTGCCAGCAGTTACAGGGGTGGCAATCAGCCCCAGCATTTT.

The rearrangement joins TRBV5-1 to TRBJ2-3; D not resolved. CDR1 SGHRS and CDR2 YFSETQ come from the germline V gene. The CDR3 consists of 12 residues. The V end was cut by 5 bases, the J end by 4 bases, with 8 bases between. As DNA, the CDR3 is TGCGCCAGCAGTCAGGTCCCAGATACGCAGTATTTT. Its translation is CASSQVPDTQYF. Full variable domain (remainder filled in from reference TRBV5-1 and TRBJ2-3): KAGVTQTPRYLIKTRGQQVTLSCSPISGHRSVSWYQQTPGQGLQFLFEYFSETQRNKGNFPGRFSGRQFSNSRSEMNVSTLELGDSALYLCASSQVPDTQYFGPGTRLTVL.

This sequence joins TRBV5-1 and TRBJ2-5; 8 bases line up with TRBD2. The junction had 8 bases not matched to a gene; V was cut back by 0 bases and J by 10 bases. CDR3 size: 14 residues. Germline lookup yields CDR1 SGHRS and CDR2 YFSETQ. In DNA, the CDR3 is TGCGCCAGCAGCTTGGCTGCGCGGGGGGAGGACCAGTACTTC. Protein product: CASSLAARGEDQYF.

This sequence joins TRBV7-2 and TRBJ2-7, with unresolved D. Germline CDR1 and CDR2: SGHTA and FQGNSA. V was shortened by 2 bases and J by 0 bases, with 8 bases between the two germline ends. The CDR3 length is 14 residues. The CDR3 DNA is TGTGCCAGCAGCTTAATTTACACCTCCTACGAGCAGTACTTC. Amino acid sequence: CASSLIYTSYEQYF.

The CDR3 here is CASSSPGQGPEQYF. The CDR3, as DNA: TGTGCCAGCAGCTCACCGGGACAGGGCCCTGAGCAGTACTTC. The chain recombines TRBV7-2 with TRBJ2-7, with 9 bases matching TRBD1. The V gene's germline CDR1 is SGHTA and CDR2 FQGNSA. Losses at the gene ends were 4 bases for V and 7 bases for J; bases not matched to a gene: 8. The CDR3 is 14 residues long. Using reference TRBV7-2 and TRBJ2-7 for the parts outside the CDR3, the full variable domain is GAGVSQSPSNKVTEKGKDVELRCDPISGHTALYWYRQSLGQGLEFLIYFQGNSAPDKSGLPSDRFSAERTGGSVSTLTIQRTQQEDSAVYLCASSSPGQGPEQYFGPGTRLTVT.

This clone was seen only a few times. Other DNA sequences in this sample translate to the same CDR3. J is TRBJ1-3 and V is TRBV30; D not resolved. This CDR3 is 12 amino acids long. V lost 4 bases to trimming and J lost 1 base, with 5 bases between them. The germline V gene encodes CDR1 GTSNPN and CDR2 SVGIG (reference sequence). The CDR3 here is CAWTGSGNTIYF. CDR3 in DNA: TGTGCCTGGACAGGATCTGGAAACACCATATATTTT. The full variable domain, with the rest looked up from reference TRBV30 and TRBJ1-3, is SQTIHQWPATLVQPVGSPLSLECTVEGTSNPNLYWYRQAAGRGLQLLFYSVGIGQISSEVPQNLSASRPQDRQFILSSKKLLLSDSGFYLCAWTGSGNTIYFGEGSWLTVV.

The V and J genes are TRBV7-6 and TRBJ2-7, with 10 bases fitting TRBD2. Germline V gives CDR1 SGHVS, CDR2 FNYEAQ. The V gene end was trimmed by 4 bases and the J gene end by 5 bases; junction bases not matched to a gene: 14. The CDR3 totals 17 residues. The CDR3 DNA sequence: TGTGCCAGCAGCTCGTCACACCCGGGACTAGCGTTCGACGAGCAGTACTTC. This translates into CASSSSHPGLAFDEQYF.

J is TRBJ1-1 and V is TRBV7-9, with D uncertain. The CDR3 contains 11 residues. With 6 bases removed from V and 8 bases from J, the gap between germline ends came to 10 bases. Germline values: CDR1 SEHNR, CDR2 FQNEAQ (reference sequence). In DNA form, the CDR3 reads TGTGCCAGCAGTCTGGCCGAAGAAGCTTTCTTT. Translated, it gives CASSLAEEAFF.

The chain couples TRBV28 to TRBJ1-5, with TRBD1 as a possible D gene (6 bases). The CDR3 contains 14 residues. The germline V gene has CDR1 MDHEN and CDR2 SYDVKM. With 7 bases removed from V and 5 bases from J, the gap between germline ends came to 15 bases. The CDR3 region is CASIGEGGDQPQHF. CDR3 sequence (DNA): TGTGCCAGCATCGGGGAGGGGGGGGATCAGCCCCAGCATTTT.

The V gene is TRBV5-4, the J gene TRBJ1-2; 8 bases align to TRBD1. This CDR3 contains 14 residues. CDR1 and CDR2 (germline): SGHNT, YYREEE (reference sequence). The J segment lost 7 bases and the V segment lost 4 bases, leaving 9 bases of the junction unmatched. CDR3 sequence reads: CASSHDRGVAGYTF. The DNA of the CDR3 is TGTGCCAGCAGCCATGACAGGGGAGTGGCTGGCTACACCTTC. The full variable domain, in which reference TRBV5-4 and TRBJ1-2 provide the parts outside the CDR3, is ETGVTQSPTHLIKTRGQQVTLRCSSQSGHNTVSWYQQALGQGPQFIFQYYREEENGRGNFPPRFSGLQFPNYSSELNVNALELDDSALYLCASSHDRGVAGYTFGSGTRLTVV.

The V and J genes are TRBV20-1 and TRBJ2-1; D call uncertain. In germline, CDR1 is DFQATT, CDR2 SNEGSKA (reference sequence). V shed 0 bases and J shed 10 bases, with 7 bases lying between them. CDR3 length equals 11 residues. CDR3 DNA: TGCAGTGCTAGAGATCAGCTAGAGCAGTTCTTC. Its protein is CSARDQLEQFF.

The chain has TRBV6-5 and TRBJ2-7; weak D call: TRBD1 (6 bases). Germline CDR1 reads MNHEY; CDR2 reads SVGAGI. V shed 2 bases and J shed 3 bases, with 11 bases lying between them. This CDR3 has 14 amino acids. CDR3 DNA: TGTGCCAGCAGTTACCTCGACAGGTTCTACGAGCAGTACTTC. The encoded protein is CASSYLDRFYEQYF.

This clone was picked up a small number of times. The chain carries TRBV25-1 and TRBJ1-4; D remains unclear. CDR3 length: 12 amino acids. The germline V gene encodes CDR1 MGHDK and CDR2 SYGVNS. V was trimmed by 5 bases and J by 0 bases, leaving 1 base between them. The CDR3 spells CASSPTNEKLFF. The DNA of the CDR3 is TGTGCCAGCAGTCCAACTAATGAAAAACTGTTTTTT.

The CDR3 here is CAWTPGLLGQFF. DNA for the CDR3: TGTGCCTGGACCCCGGGACTTTTGGGGCAGTTCTTC. The rearrangement uses TRBV30 and TRBJ2-1; TRBD2 is a possible D gene (6 bases). Germline CDR1 and CDR2: GTSNPN and SVGIG (reference sequence). Trimming left V 4 bases short and J 12 bases short, with 16 bases between. The CDR3 runs 12 residues.

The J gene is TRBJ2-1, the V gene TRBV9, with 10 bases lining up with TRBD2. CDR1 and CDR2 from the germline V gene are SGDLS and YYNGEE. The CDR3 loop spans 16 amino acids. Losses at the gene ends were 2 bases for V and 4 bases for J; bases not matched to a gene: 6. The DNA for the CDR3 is TGTGCCAGCAGCGTGATGGGACTAGCGCATTACAATGAGCAGTTCTTC. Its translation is CASSVMGLAHYNEQFF.

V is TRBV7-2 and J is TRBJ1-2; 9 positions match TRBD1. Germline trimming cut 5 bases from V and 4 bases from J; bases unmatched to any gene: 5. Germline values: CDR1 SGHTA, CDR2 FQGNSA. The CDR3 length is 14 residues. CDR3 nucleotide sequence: TGTGCCAGCAGCCATGGACAGGGGATCTATGGCTACACCTTC. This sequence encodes CASSHGQGIYGYTF.

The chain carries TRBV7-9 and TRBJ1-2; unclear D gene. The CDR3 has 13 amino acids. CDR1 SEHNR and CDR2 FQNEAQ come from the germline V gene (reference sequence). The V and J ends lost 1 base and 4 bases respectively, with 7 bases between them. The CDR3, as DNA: TGTGCCAGCAGCTTAGGGGAGTTCTATGGCTACACCTTC. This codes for CASSLGEFYGYTF.

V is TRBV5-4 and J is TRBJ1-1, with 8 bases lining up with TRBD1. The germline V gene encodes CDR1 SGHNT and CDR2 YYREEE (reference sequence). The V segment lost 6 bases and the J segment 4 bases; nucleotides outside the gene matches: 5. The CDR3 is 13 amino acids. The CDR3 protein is CASNTDRGTEAFF. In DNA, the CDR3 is TGTGCCAGCAACACCGACAGGGGCACTGAAGCTTTCTTT. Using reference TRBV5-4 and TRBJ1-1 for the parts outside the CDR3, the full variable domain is ETGVTQSPTHLIKTRGQQVTLRCSSQSGHNTVSWYQQALGQGPQFIFQYYREEENGRGNFPPRFSGLQFPNYSSELNVNALELDDSALYLCASNTDRGTEAFFGQGTRLTVV.

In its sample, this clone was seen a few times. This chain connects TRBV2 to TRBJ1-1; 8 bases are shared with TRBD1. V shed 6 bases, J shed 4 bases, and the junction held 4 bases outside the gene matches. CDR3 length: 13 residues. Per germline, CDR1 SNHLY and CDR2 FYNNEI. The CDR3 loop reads CASRADRGTEAFF. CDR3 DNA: TGTGCCAGCAGAGCCGACAGGGGCACTGAAGCTTTCTTT. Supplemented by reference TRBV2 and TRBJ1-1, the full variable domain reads EPEVTQTPSHQVTQMGQEVILRCVPISNHLYFYWYRQILGQKVEFLVSFYNNEISEKSEIFDDQFSVERPDGSNFTLKIRSTKLEDSAMYFCASRADRGTEAFFGQGTRLTVV.

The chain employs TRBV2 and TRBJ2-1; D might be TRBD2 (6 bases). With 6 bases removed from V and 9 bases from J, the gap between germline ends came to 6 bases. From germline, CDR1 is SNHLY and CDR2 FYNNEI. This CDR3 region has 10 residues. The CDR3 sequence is CASRGGEQFF. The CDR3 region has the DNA TGTGCCAGCAGGGGGGGTGAGCAGTTCTTC.

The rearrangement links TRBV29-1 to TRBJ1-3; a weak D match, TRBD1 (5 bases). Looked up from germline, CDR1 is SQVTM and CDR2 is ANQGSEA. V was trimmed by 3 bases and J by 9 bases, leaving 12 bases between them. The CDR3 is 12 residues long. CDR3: CSVEKGESTIYF. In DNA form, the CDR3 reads TGCAGCGTTGAGAAAGGGGAGAGCACCATATATTTT.

The CDR3 bases are TGTGCCAGCAGTCAAGGCTACCCGGAAAAACTGTTTTTT. The encoded protein is CASSQGYPEKLFF. The chain is built from TRBV6-5 and TRBJ1-4, with D unclear. This CDR3 contains 13 residues. Germline V gene data show CDR1 as MNHEY and CDR2 as SVGAGI. With 5 bases removed from V and 8 bases from J, the gap between germline ends came to 12 bases.

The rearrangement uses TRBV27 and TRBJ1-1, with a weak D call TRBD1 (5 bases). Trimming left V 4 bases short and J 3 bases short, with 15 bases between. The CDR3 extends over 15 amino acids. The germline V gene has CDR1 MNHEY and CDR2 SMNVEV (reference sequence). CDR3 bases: TGTGCCAGCAGTTCCTTAGGGGCGCGGGACACTGAAGCTTTCTTT. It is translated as CASSSLGARDTEAFF.

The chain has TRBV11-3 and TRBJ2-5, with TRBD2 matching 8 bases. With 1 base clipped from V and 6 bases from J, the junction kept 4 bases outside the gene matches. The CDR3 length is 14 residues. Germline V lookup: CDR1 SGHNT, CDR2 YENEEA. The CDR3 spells CASSLGRGVKTQYF. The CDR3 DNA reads TGTGCCAGCAGCTTAGGGCGGGGGGTAAAGACCCAGTACTTC. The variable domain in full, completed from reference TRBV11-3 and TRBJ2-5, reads EAGVVQSPRYKIIEKKQPVAFWCNPISGHNTLYWYLQNLGQGPELLIRYENEEAVDDSQLPKDRFSAERLKGVDSTLKIQPAELGDSAVYLCASSLGRGVKTQYFGPGTRLLVL.

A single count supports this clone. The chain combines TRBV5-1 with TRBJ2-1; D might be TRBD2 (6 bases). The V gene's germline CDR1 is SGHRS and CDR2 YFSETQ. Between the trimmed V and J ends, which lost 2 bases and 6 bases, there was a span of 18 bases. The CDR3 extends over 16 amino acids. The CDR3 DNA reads TGCGCCAGCAGCTTTTCCCCCATGGGAGCGGGCAATGAGCAGTTCTTC. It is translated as CASSFSPMGAGNEQFF. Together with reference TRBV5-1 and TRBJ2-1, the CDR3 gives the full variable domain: KAGVTQTPRYLIKTRGQQVTLSCSPISGHRSVSWYQQTPGQGLQFLFEYFSETQRNKGNFPGRFSGRQFSNSRSEMNVSTLELGDSALYLCASSFSPMGAGNEQFFGPGTRLTVL.

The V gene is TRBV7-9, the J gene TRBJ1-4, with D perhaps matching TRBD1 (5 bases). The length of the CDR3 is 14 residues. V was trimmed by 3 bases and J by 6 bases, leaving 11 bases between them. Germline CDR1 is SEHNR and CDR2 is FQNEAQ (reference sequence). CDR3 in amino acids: CASSFDQGHEKLFF. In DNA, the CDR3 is TGTGCCAGCAGCTTTGACCAGGGCCATGAAAAACTGTTTTTT.